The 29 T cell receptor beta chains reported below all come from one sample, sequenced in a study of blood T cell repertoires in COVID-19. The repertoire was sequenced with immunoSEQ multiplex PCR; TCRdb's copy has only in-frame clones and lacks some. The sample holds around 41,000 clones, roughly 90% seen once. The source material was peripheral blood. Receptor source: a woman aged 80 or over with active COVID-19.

CDR3 nucleotide sequence: TGTGCCAGTAGTTACGCTCGGGGGGAAGCTTTCTTT. Encoded protein: CASSYARGEAFF. The rearrangement links TRBV19 to TRBJ1-1, with D possibly TRBD1 on 5 matching bases. The CDR3 is made up of 12 amino acids. Germline V CDR1 and CDR2: LNHDA, SQIVND (reference sequence). V shed 5 bases and J shed 8 bases, with 12 bases lying between them.

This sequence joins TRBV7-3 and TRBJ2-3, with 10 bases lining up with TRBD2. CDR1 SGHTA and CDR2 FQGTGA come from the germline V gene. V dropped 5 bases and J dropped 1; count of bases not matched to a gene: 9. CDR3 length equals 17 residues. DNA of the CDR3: TGTGCCAGCAGCCAAGGTGGTCTAGCGGGGGGCACAGATACGCAGTATTTT. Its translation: CASSQGGLAGGTDTQYF.

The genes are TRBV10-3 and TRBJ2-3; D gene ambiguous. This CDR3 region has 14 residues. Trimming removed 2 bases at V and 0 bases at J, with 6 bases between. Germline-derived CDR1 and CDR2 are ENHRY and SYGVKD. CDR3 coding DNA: TGTGCCATCAGTGAGCAAACTAGCACAGATACGCAGTATTTT. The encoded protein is CAISEQTSTDTQYF.

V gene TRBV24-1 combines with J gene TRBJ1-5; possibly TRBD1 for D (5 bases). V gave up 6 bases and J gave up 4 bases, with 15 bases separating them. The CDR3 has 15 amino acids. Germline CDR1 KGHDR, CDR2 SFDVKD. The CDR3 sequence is CATSSGGDKNQPQHF. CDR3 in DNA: TGTGCCACCAGTTCGGGGGGTGATAAAAATCAGCCCCAGCATTTT.

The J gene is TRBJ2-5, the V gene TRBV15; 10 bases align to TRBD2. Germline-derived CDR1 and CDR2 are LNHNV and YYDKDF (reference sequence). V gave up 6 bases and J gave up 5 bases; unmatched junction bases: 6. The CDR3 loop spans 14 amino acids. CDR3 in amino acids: CATSNSGGAETQYF. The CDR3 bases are TGTGCCACCAGTAACAGCGGGGGGGCGGAGACCCAGTACTTC.

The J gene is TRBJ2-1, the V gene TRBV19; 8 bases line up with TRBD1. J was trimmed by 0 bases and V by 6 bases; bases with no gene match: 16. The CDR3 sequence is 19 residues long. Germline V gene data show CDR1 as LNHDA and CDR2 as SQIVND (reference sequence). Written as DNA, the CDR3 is TGTGCCAGTAGCGACCTGACAGGGGCGTACGGGGGCTCCTACAATGAGCAGTTCTTC. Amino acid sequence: CASSDLTGAYGGSYNEQFF.

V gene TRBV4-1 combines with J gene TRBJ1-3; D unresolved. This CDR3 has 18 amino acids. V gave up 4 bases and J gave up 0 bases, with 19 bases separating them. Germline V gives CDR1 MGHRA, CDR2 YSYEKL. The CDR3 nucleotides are TGCGCCAGCAGCCCCACCCCAGGTGAACTTACCTCTGGAAACACCATATATTTT. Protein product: CASSPTPGELTSGNTIYF.

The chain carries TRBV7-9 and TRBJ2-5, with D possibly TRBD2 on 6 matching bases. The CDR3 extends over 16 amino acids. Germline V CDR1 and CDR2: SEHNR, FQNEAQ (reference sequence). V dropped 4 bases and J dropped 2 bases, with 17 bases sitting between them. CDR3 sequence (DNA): TGTGCCAGCAGCTCATTACTTACGGGGGATCAAGAGACCCAGTACTTC. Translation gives CASSSLLTGDQETQYF.

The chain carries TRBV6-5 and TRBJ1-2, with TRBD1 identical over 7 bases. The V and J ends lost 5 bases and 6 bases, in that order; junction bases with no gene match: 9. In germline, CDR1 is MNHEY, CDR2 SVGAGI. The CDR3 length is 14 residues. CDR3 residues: CASSPITTGNGYTF. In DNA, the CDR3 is TGTGCCAGCAGTCCTATTACGACAGGGAATGGCTACACCTTC.

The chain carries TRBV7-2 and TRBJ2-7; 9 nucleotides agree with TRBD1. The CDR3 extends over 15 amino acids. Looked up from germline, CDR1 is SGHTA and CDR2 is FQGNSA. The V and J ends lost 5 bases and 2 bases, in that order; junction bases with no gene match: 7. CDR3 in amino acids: CASSPRGQGAYEQYF. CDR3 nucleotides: TGTGCCAGCAGCCCACGGGGACAGGGAGCCTACGAGCAGTACTTC.

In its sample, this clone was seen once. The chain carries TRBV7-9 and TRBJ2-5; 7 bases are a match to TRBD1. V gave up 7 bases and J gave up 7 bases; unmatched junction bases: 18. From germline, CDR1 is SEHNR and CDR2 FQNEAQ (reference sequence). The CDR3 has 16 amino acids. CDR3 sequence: CASKGAETGNIATQYF. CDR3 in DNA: TGTGCCAGCAAGGGTGCCGAGACAGGGAATATTGCGACCCAGTACTTC.

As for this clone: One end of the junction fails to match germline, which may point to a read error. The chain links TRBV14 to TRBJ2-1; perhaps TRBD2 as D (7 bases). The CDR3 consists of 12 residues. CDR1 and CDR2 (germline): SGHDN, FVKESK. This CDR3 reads CASSPTAGAGIF. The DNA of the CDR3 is TGTGCCAGCAGTCCTACCGCGGGGGCGGGGATCTTC.

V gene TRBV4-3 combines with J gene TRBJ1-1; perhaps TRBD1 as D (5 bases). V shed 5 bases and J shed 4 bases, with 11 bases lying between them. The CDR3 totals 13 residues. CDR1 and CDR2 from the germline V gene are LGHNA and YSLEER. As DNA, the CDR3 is TGCGCCAGCAGCAGGGGAGGACTCACTGAAGCTTTCTTT. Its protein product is CASSRGGLTEAFF.

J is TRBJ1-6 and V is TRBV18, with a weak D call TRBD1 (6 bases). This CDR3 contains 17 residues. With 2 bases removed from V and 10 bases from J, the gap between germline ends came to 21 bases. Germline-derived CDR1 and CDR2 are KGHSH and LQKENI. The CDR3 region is CASSPSRGLPQGSPLHF. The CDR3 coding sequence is TGTGCCAGCTCACCAAGCCGGGGCCTCCCTCAGGGGTCACCCCTCCACTTT.

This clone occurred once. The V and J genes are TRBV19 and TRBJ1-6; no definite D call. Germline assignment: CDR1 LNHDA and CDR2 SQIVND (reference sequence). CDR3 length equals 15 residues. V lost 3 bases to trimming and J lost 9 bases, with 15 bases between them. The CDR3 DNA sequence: TGTGCCAGTAGTATCGAACCGGCGCGGGCTTCACCCCTCCACTTT. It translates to CASSIEPARASPLHF. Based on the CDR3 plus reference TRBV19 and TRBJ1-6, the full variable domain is DGGITQSPKYLFRKEGQNVTLSCEQNLNHDAMYWYRQDPGQGLRLIYYSQIVNDFQKGDIAEGYSVSREKKESFPLTVTSAQKNPTAFYLCASSIEPARASPLHFGNGTRLTVT.

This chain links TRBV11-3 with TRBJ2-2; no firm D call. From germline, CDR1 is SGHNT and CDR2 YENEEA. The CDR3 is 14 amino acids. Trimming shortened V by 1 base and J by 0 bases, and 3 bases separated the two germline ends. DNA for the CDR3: TGTGCCAGCAGCTTAGGGCCGAACACCGGGGAGCTGTTTTTT. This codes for CASSLGPNTGELFF.

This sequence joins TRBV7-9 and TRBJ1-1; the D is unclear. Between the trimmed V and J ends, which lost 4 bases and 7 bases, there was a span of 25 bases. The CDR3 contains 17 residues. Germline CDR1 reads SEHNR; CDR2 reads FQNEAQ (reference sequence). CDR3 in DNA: TGTGCCAGCAGCTCCCCATTGAACCCCGCCGGGAGTGATGAAGCTTTCTTT. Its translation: CASSSPLNPAGSDEAFF.

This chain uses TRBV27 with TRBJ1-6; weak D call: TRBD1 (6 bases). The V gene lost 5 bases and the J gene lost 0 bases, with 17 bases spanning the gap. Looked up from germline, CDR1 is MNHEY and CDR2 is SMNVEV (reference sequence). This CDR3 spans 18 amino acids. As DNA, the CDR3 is TGTGCCAGCAGTCCCCCTCAGACAGGCAGCTCCTATAATTCACCCCTCCACTTT. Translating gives CASSPPQTGSSYNSPLHF.

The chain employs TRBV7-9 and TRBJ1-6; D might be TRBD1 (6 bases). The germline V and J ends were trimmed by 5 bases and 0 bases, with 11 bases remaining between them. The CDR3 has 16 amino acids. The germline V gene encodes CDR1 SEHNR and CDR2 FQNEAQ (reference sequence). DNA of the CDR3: TGTGCCAGCAGCGAAAGGACAGCCTCCTATAATTCACCCCTCCACTTT. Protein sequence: CASSERTASYNSPLHF. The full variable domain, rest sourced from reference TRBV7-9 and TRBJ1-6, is DTGVSQNPRHKITKRGQNVTFRCDPISEHNRLYWYRQTLGQGPEFLTYFQNEAQLEKSRLLSDRFSAERPKGSFSTLEIQRTEQGDSAMYLCASSERTASYNSPLHFGNGTRLTVT.

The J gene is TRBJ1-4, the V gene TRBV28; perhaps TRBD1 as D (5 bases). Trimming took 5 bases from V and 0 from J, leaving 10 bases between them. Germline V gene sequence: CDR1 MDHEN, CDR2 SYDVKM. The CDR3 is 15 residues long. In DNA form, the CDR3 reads TGTGCCAGCAGTGAGACAGACCCAACTAATGAAAAACTGTTTTTT. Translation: CASSETDPTNEKLFF.

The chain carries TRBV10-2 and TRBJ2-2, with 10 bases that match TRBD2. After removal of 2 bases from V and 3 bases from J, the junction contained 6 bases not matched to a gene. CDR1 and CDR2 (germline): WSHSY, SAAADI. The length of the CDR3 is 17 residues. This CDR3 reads CASSEPIGLADTGELFF. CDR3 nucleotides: TGCGCCAGCAGTGAGCCTATCGGACTAGCGGACACCGGGGAGCTGTTTTTT.

The CDR3 DNA is TGTGCCAGCTCACCTGATAGAACTAATGAAAAACTGTTTTTT. Its protein product is CASSPDRTNEKLFF. The chain has TRBV18 and TRBJ1-4; D not certain. This CDR3 is 14 amino acids long. Germline V gene lookup returns CDR1 KGHSH and CDR2 LQKENI. V was shortened by 3 bases and J by 1 base, with 6 bases between the two germline ends. The whole variable domain, remainder taken from reference TRBV18 and TRBJ1-4, is NAGVMQNPRHLVRRRGQEARLRCSPMKGHSHVYWYRQLPEEGLKFMVYLQKENIIDESGMPKERFSAEFPKEGPSILRIQQVVRGDSAAYFCASSPDRTNEKLFFGSGTQLSVL.

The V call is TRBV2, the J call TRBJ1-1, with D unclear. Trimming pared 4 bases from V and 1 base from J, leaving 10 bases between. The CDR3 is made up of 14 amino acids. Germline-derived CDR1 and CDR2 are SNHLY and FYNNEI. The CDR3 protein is CASSGLLPNTEAFF. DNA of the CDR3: TGTGCCAGCAGTGGGCTCCTCCCGAACACTGAAGCTTTCTTT.

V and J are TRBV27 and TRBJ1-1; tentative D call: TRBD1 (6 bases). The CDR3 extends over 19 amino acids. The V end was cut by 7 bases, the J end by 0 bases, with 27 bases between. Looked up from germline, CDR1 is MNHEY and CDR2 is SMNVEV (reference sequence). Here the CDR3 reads CASTRLVGNGQLLNTEAFF. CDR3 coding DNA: TGTGCCAGCACCCGATTGGTGGGAAACGGACAGCTCCTGAACACTGAAGCTTTCTTT.

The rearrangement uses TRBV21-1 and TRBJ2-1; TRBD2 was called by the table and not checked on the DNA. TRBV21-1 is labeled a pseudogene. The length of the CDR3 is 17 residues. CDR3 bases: TGTGCCAGCAGCAACCTGGTTAGCGGGGGGCCTAACAATGAGCAGTTCTTC. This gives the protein CASSNLVSGGPNNEQFF.

The CDR3 nucleotides read TGTGCCAGCAGCATGGGGACTAGCGGGGAAGATACGCAGTATTTT. Translating gives CASSMGTSGEDTQYF. V is TRBV5-4 and J is TRBJ2-3; 13 positions match TRBD2. In germline, CDR1 is SGHNT, CDR2 YYREEE (reference sequence). Losses at the gene ends were 4 bases for V and 5 bases for J; bases not matched to a gene: 4. The CDR3 extends over 15 amino acids.

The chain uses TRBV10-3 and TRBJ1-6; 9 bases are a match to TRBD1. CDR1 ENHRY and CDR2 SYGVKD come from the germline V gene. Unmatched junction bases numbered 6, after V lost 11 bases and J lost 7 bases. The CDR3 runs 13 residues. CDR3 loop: CASRTGVNSPLHF. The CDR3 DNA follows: TGTGCCTCACGGACAGGGGTGAATTCACCCCTCCACTTT.

The CDR3 spells CASSARDRGLGEQYF. The CDR3 DNA reads TGTGCCAGCAGTGCCCGGGACAGGGGGCTGGGGGAGCAGTACTTC. V usage is TRBV25-1 and J usage is TRBJ2-7; TRBD1 aligns across 12 bases. Germline-derived CDR1 and CDR2 are MGHDK and SYGVNS. CDR3 length: 15 amino acids. J gave up 7 bases and V 4 bases, and 8 bases lay outside the gene matches.

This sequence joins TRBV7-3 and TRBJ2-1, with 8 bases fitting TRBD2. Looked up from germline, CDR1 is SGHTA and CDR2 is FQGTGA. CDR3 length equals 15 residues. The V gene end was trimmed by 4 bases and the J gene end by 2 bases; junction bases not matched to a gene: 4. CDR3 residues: CASSSGGDAYNEQFF. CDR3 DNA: TGTGCCAGCAGCTCCGGGGGGGACGCCTACAATGAGCAGTTCTTC.